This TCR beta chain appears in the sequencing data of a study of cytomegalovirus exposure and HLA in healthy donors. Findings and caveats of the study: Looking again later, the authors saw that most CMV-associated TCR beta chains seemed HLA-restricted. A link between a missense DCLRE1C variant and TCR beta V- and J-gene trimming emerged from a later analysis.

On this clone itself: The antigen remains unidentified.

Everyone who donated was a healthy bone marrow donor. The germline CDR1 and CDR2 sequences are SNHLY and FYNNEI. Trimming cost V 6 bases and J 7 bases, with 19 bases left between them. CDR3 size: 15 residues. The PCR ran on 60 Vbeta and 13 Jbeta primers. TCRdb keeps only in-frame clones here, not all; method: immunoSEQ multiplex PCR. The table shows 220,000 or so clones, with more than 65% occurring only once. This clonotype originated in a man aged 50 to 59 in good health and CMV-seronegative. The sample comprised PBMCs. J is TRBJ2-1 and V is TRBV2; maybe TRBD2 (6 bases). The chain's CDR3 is CASRRDRDGHNEQFF. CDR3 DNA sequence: TGTGCCAGCAGGCGGGATCGGGACGGCCATAATGAGCAGTTCTTC. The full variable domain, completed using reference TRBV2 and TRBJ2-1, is EPEVTQTPSHQVTQMGQEVILRCVPISNHLYFYWYRQILGQKVEFLVSFYNNEISEKSEIFDDQFSVERPDGSNFTLKIRSTKLEDSAMYFCASRRDRDGHNEQFFGPGTRLTVL.